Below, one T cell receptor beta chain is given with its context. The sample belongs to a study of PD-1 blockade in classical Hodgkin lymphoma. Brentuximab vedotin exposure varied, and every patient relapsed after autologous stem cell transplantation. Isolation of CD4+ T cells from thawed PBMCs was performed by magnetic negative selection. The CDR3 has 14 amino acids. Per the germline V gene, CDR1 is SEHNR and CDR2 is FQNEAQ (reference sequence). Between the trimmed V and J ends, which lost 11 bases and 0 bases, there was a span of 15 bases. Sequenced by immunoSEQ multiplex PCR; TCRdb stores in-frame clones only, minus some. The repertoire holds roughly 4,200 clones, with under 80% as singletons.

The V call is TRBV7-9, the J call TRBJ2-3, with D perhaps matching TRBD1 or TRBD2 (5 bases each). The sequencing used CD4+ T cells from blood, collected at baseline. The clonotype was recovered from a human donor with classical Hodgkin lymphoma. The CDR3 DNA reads TGTGCCGCCGAGGGGATCTCTAGCACAGATACGCAGTATTTT. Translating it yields CAAEGISSTDTQYF. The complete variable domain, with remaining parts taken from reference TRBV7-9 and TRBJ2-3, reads DTGVSQNPRHKITKRGQNVTFRCDPISEHNRLYWYRQTLGQGPEFLTYFQNEAQLEKSRLLSDRFSAERPKGSFSTLEIQRTEQGDSAMYLCAAEGISSTDTQYFGPGTRLTVL.